A single sample is the source of the 23 T cell receptor beta chains below, sequenced in a study of blood T cell repertoires in COVID-19. Clones were read by immunoSEQ multiplex PCR, and TCRdb kept only the in-frame ones, dropping some. This sample has roughly 150,000 clones; approximately 88% occur once, and the top ten carry less than 3%. Sequencing used peripheral blood. The receptors shown here come from a man in his sixties with acute or convalescent COVID-19.

The CDR3, as DNA: TGTGCCAGTCTAAGGACAGGGACTGAAGCTTTCTTT. Its protein product is CASLRTGTEAFF. This chain uses TRBV18 with TRBJ1-1; 8 bases align to TRBD1. This CDR3 is 12 amino acids long. Germline CDR1 reads KGHSH; CDR2 reads LQKENI. J lost 5 bases, V lost 9 bases, and 5 bases had no gene match.

As DNA, the CDR3 is TGTGCCAGCAGCTCGCAGGGGGAGTCCACCGGGGAGCTGTTTTTT. This encodes CASSSQGESTGELFF. The rearrangement links TRBV4-2 to TRBJ2-2; 7 bases line up with TRBD1. The V gene end was trimmed by 5 bases and the J gene end by 4 bases; junction bases not matched to a gene: 7. The CDR3 extends over 15 amino acids. The germline V gene has CDR1 LGHNA and CDR2 YNFKEQ.

The chain couples TRBV7-9 to TRBJ1-1, with a tentative D call TRBD1 (5 bases). The CDR3 is made up of 12 amino acids. V lost 7 bases to trimming and J lost 8 bases, with 14 bases between them. Germline CDR1 SEHNR, CDR2 FQNEAQ (reference sequence). This CDR3 reads CASTTPGGEAFF. The CDR3, as DNA: TGTGCCAGCACCACGCCCGGGGGGGAAGCTTTCTTT.

This chain connects TRBV13 to TRBJ1-1; D possibly corresponds to TRBD1 (5 bases). This CDR3 has 15 residues. V was cut by 2 bases and J by 1 base, with 11 bases left in between. Germline lookup yields CDR1 PRHDT and CDR2 FYEKMQ (reference sequence). Here the CDR3 DNA reads TGTGCCAGCAGCTTATGGGGCGCAGAGAACACTGAAGCTTTCTTT. The encoded protein is CASSLWGAENTEAFF.

The chain combines TRBV21-1 with TRBJ1-2; the DNA was not compared with TRBD1, the D call given in the table. TRBV21-1 is a known pseudogene. The CDR3 spans 15 residues. In nucleotides, the CDR3 is TGTGCCATGCTCCGGGACAGAACCTGGAACTATGGCTACACCTTC. Its translation: CAMLRDRTWNYGYTF.

V gene TRBV2 combines with J gene TRBJ1-5, with a weak D call TRBD1 (5 bases). The germline gives CDR1 SNHLY, CDR2 FYNNEI. This CDR3 region has 15 residues. V was clipped by 6 bases and J by 0 bases, with 12 bases between them. The CDR3 DNA reads as TGTGCCAGCAGCGTGGACATCCGTAGCAATCAGCCCCAGCATTTT. Its protein product is CASSVDIRSNQPQHF.

V and J are TRBV6-5 and TRBJ1-2; D is ambiguous. This CDR3 contains 12 residues. In germline, CDR1 is MNHEY, CDR2 SVGAGI. With 4 bases removed from V and 5 bases from J, the gap between germline ends came to 8 bases. DNA for the CDR3: TGTGCCAGCAGTTGGGCGGGGTATGGCTACACCTTC. It codes for CASSWAGYGYTF.

The chain employs TRBV18 and TRBJ2-2, with 10 bases identical to TRBD2. The CDR3 is 17 residues long. Germline V gene data show CDR1 as KGHSH and CDR2 as LQKENI. V trimming: 4 bases; J trimming: 1 base; junction bases outside the gene matches: 6. The CDR3 nucleotides are TGTGCCAGCTCACAGACGCTAGCGGGGGTGAACACCGGGGAGCTGTTTTTT. Translation: CASSQTLAGVNTGELFF.

This chain uses TRBV5-1 with TRBJ2-7; perhaps TRBD1 as D (6 bases). Germline V gene data show CDR1 as SGHRS and CDR2 as YFSETQ. CDR3 size: 15 residues. Trimming removed 3 bases from V and 3 bases from J, with 16 bases in between. In nucleotides, the CDR3 is TGCGCCAGCAGCTCGGACCACGGACAGCTCTACGAGCAGTACTTC. It encodes CASSSDHGQLYEQYF.

CDR3 in DNA: TGCGCCAGCAGCCAAGATCTCGGTAGAAGTGCCACCCAGTACTTC. This gives the protein CASSQDLGRSATQYF. The V and J genes are TRBV4-1 and TRBJ2-5; D uncertain. The ends were cut back, 0 bases at V and 8 bases at J, with 16 bases in the middle. Germline assignment: CDR1 MGHRA and CDR2 YSYEKL. The CDR3 extends over 15 amino acids.

The chain uses TRBV4-1 and TRBJ1-4; 7 nucleotides agree with TRBD1. The CDR3 sequence is 13 residues long. Losses at the gene ends were 4 bases for V and 11 bases for J; bases not matched to a gene: 7. From germline, CDR1 is MGHRA and CDR2 YSYEKL. The CDR3 sequence: CASSPPTGWKLFF. Here the CDR3 DNA reads TGCGCCAGCAGCCCACCGACAGGGTGGAAACTGTTTTTT.

The genes are TRBV6-5 and TRBJ1-1; TRBD1 matches 8 bases. The trim removed 4 bases at V and 3 bases at J, leaving 4 bases unmatched. This CDR3 region has 14 residues. Germline CDR1 is MNHEY and CDR2 is SVGAGI. CDR3 region: CASSWLTGDTEAFF. The CDR3 nucleotides are TGTGCCAGCAGTTGGCTGACAGGGGACACTGAAGCTTTCTTT.

This chain's CDR3 is CASSVGTSGGGEQYF. CDR3 DNA: TGTGCCAGCAGCGTAGGGACTAGCGGGGGAGGGGAGCAGTACTTC. V usage is TRBV9 and J usage is TRBJ2-7, with 13 bases identical to TRBD2. The CDR3 sequence is 15 residues long. The trim removed 0 bases at V and 7 bases at J, leaving 4 bases unmatched. The germline V gene has CDR1 SGDLS and CDR2 YYNGEE.

The chain uses TRBV10-1 and TRBJ1-3; 7 bases align to TRBD1. V dropped 3 bases and J dropped 2; count of bases not matched to a gene: 7. The CDR3 runs 16 residues. The germline V gene encodes CDR1 WNHNN and CDR2 SYGVQD (reference sequence). The DNA of the CDR3 is TGCGCCAGCAGTGACGGAACGACAGGGACTGGAAACACCATATATTTT. Its protein product is CASSDGTTGTGNTIYF.

The chain recombines TRBV30 with TRBJ1-5; TRBD1 agrees at 8 bases. Germline CDR1 and CDR2: GTSNPN and SVGIG (reference sequence). J lost 2 bases, V lost 0 bases, and 9 bases had no gene match. The CDR3 extends over 17 amino acids. CDR3 loop: CAWSVRGRGRGNQPQHF. Here the CDR3 DNA reads TGTGCCTGGAGTGTAAGGGGCAGGGGGCGCGGCAATCAGCCCCAGCATTTT. Full variable domain (missing parts from reference TRBV30 and TRBJ1-5): SQTIHQWPATLVQPVGSPLSLECTVEGTSNPNLYWYRQAAGRGLQLLFYSVGIGQISSEVPQNLSASRPQDRQFILSSKKLLLSDSGFYLCAWSVRGRGRGNQPQHFGDGTRLSIL.

The chain carries TRBV19 and TRBJ2-7; TRBD1 agrees at 9 bases. CDR3 length: 15 residues. From germline, CDR1 is LNHDA and CDR2 SQIVND (reference sequence). Losses at the gene ends were 11 bases for V and 3 bases for J; bases not matched to a gene: 14. The CDR3 DNA reads as TGTGCCGGCTACCAGCGAGGGACAGGGAACTACGAGCAGTACTTC. Translation gives CAGYQRGTGNYEQYF.

J is TRBJ2-7 and V is TRBV5-1, with D maybe TRBD1 (6 bases). The CDR3 consists of 13 residues. Germline V gene lookup returns CDR1 SGHRS and CDR2 YFSETQ. Trimming removed 6 bases from V and 0 bases from J, with 10 bases in between. Here the CDR3 DNA reads TGCGCCAGCATAGGGGACAACTCCTACGAGCAGTACTTC. Its protein product is CASIGDNSYEQYF. Complete variable domain (other parts from reference TRBV5-1 and TRBJ2-7): KAGVTQTPRYLIKTRGQQVTLSCSPISGHRSVSWYQQTPGQGLQFLFEYFSETQRNKGNFPGRFSGRQFSNSRSEMNVSTLELGDSALYLCASIGDNSYEQYFGPGTRLTVT.

The chain carries TRBV6-4 and TRBJ2-4; 7 bases agree with TRBD1. V was clipped by 0 bases and J by 11 bases; unmatched bases: 22. Germline V gene data show CDR1 as MRHNA and CDR2 as SNTAGT. The CDR3 covers 19 residues. CDR3 in DNA: TGTGCCAGCAGTGACTCAGGGGGCGAAAGTTCCCCGTGGAATTTGGTTCAGTACTTC. Protein: CASSDSGGESSPWNLVQYF.

The chain is built from TRBV15 and TRBJ2-5, with D perhaps TRBD2 (5 bases). The CDR3 consists of 14 residues. Trimming removed 5 bases from V and 5 bases from J, with 15 bases in between. In germline, CDR1 is LNHNV, CDR2 YYDKDF (reference sequence). The CDR3 loop is CATSPSRGFETQYF. In nucleotides, the CDR3 is TGTGCCACCAGCCCATCACGGGGTTTCGAGACCCAGTACTTC.

The chain recombines TRBV19 with TRBJ1-5, with 10 bases lining up with TRBD1. CDR3 size: 15 residues. V lost 8 bases, J lost 4 bases, and 8 bases stayed unmatched. Germline assignment: CDR1 LNHDA and CDR2 SQIVND (reference sequence). This chain's CDR3 is CASHKGTGVNQPQHF. For the CDR3, the DNA is TGTGCCAGTCATAAAGGGACAGGGGTAAATCAGCCCCAGCATTTT.

The J gene is TRBJ1-5, the V gene TRBV9; D unclear. This CDR3 contains 15 residues. V was pared by 0 bases and J by 3 bases, with 10 bases between. The germline V gene encodes CDR1 SGDLS and CDR2 YYNGEE. The DNA for the CDR3 is TGTGCCAGCAGCGTAGGGTCAGCGAACAATCAGCCCCAGCATTTT. It specifies CASSVGSANNQPQHF.

This clone was seen a handful of times. The chain joins TRBV12-3 or TRBV12-4 to TRBJ1-3; D not certain. The CDR3 spans 13 residues. V lost 4 bases, J lost 1 base, and 5 bases lay in between. The CDR3 DNA reads as TGTGCCAGCAGTTCGTCTTCTGGAAACACCATATATTTT. Its protein product is CASSSSSGNTIYF.

In this sample, this clone turned up once. The chain employs TRBV27 and TRBJ1-3, with 8 bases matching TRBD1. V was clipped by 6 bases and J by 3 bases; unmatched bases: 4. The CDR3 covers 14 residues. Germline CDR1 MNHEY, CDR2 SMNVEV (reference sequence). The CDR3 DNA reads as TGTGCCAGCAGACCAGGGGGCCGTGGAAACACCATATATTTT. Translated, it gives CASRPGGRGNTIYF.